This T cell receptor (beta chain) was found in a study of blood T cell repertoires in COVID-19. The wider study: The United States, Italy and Spain provided the acute and convalescent COVID-19 samples. The analysed material was cDNA or gDNA that came from T cells, B-cell-depleted T cells, or PBMCs.

Per the original methods: How many nucleated cells were present was estimated from reference gene primer amplification. Sequencing was performed with immunoSEQ multiplex PCR; in TCRdb, only in-frame clones are kept and a portion is missing. The DNA was the basis for D and trimming; V, J and clone size are from that table. The sample lists approximately 110,000 clones, around 90% occurring once. The specimen sequenced was peripheral blood. This receptor was taken from a woman aged 45-65 years with active or convalescent COVID-19.

DNA of the CDR3: TGTGCCAGCAGCCAAGCGGGAGGGTCGAATGAGCAGTTCTTC. Its translation is CASSQAGGSNEQFF. This chain uses TRBV3-1 (or the pseudogene TRBV3-2) with TRBJ2-1; 8 bases align to TRBD2. V shed 1 base and J 7 bases; nucleotides not matched to a gene: 3. The CDR3 sequence is 14 residues long. Germline V gives CDR1 LGHDT, CDR2 YNNKEL (reference sequence).